Presented here are 17 T cell receptor beta chains from one specimen sequenced in a study of blood T cell repertoires in COVID-19. Produced via immunoSEQ multiplex PCR; TCRdb's table is partial and in-frame only. The data contain about 270,000 clones, just over 90% of them singletons. The sequenced material came from PBMCs or T cells enriched from blood (not recorded which). The receptor source for this set is a woman in her forties with acute COVID-19.

The rearrangement uses TRBV3-1 (or the pseudogene TRBV3-2) and TRBJ2-2, with 7 positions matching TRBD1. Germline V gene sequence: CDR1 LGHDT, CDR2 YNNKEL (reference sequence). Germline trimming cut 1 base from V and 4 bases from J; bases unmatched to any gene: 6. The CDR3 has 16 amino acids. This chain's CDR3 is CASSQGRGLSTGELFF. CDR3 coding DNA: TGTGCCAGCAGCCAAGGTAGGGGGCTCAGCACCGGGGAGCTGTTTTTT.

This CDR3 is CASSQDQVLNSPLHF. CDR3 sequence (DNA): TGTGCCAGCAGCCAAGATCAGGTTCTTAACTCACCCCTCCACTTT. The chain carries TRBV14 and TRBJ1-6; D gene unclear. The CDR3 has 15 amino acids. Germline V gene data show CDR1 as SGHDN and CDR2 as FVKESK. Trimming stripped 0 bases from V and 10 bases from J, with 13 bases between.

This clone showed up just a few times. The chain employs TRBV5-1 and TRBJ2-1; 9 bases align to TRBD1. After removal of 1 base from V and 15 bases from J, the junction contained 17 bases not matched to a gene. The CDR3 is made up of 16 amino acids. Germline-derived CDR1 and CDR2 are SGHRS and YFSETQ. CDR3 sequence: CASSLNPGQGTSRRFF. CDR3 in DNA: TGCGCCAGCAGCTTGAACCCGGGACAGGGTACGTCAAGGCGGTTCTTC.

V usage is TRBV27 and J usage is TRBJ2-7, with D possibly being TRBD1 (5 bases). Trimming shortened V by 6 bases and J by 0 bases, and 12 bases separated the two germline ends. Germline lookup yields CDR1 MNHEY and CDR2 SMNVEV (reference sequence). This CDR3 is built from 14 residues. The CDR3 region is CASRIQGGSYEQYF. In DNA, the CDR3 is TGTGCCAGCAGGATCCAGGGTGGCTCCTACGAGCAGTACTTC.

V and J are TRBV2 and TRBJ1-1; 7 bases are a match to TRBD1. The length of the CDR3 is 15 residues. With 5 bases clipped from V and 4 bases from J, the junction kept 10 bases outside the gene matches. Germline CDR1 reads SNHLY; CDR2 reads FYNNEI. CDR3 coding DNA: TGTGCCAGCAGTATTCGACAGGGTATAGGCACTGAAGCTTTCTTT. Translation gives CASSIRQGIGTEAFF.

This clone was found once. The chain recombines TRBV5-1 with TRBJ2-2; 10 nucleotides align to TRBD1. V gave up 4 bases and J gave up 2 bases; unmatched junction bases: 5. The CDR3 extends over 16 amino acids. CDR1 is SGHRS and CDR2 is YFSETQ in the germline V gene. CDR3 amino acids: CASSLRTGGNTGELFF. CDR3 coding DNA: TGCGCCAGCAGCCTGAGGACAGGGGGAAACACCGGGGAGCTGTTTTTT.

V is TRBV29-1 and J is TRBJ1-1; D may be TRBD1 (6 bases). Germline lookup yields CDR1 SQVTM and CDR2 ANQGSEA. The ends were cut back, 7 bases at V and 1 base at J, with 13 bases in the middle. This CDR3 comprises 13 residues. The CDR3 DNA reads as TGCAGCGAAAACAGGGTAGGGAACACTGAAGCTTTCTTT. It is translated as CSENRVGNTEAFF.

The chain is built from TRBV28 and TRBJ2-7, with 9 bases fitting TRBD1. CDR1 is MDHEN, CDR2 SYDVKM, per germline. J lost 2 bases, V lost 6 bases, and 8 bases had no gene match. The CDR3 totals 15 residues. In DNA, the CDR3 is TGTGCCAGCAGCCCCACCGGGACAGGGACCTACGAGCAGTACTTC. Translated, it gives CASSPTGTGTYEQYF.

The chain has TRBV29-1 and TRBJ2-7; TRBD1 might be the D (5 bases). The CDR3 has 14 amino acids. The V gene lost 1 base and the J gene lost 0 bases, with 10 bases spanning the gap. Looked up from germline, CDR1 is SQVTM and CDR2 is ANQGSEA. In DNA, the CDR3 is TGCAGCGTTGAAGCCAGGGCAGACTCCTACGAGCAGTACTTC. Encoded protein: CSVEARADSYEQYF.

V usage is TRBV6-1 and J usage is TRBJ1-2; 9 bases match TRBD1. The V gene's germline CDR1 is MNHNS and CDR2 SASEGT. The J segment lost 8 bases and the V segment lost 3 bases, leaving 7 bases of the junction unmatched. This CDR3 has 14 amino acids. DNA for the CDR3: TGTGCCAGCAGTGACGGGACAGGGACTACGGGCTACACCTTC. Translating gives CASSDGTGTTGYTF.

This chain uses TRBV4-1 with TRBJ2-5, with 11 positions matching TRBD2. V was clipped by 1 base and J by 2 bases; unmatched bases: 3. The V gene's germline CDR1 is MGHRA and CDR2 YSYEKL. CDR3 length: 16 amino acids. The CDR3 protein is CASSQGLAGSQETQYF. As DNA, the CDR3 is TGCGCCAGCAGCCAAGGACTAGCGGGATCTCAAGAGACCCAGTACTTC.

The CDR3 region has the DNA TGTGCCACCAGCAGAGATCGGGACAGGGACCAGCCCCAGCATTTT. It codes for CATSRDRDRDQPQHF. The chain carries TRBV15 and TRBJ1-5; 9 bases are shared with TRBD1. The CDR3 loop spans 15 amino acids. V lost 0 bases, J lost 7 bases, and 4 bases stayed unmatched. Germline V lookup: CDR1 LNHNV, CDR2 YYDKDF (reference sequence).

This clone has a handful of counts. The gene calls are TRBV29-1 and TRBJ2-2; 9 positions agree with TRBD2. This CDR3 is 13 amino acids long. J gave up 6 bases and V 1 base, and 0 bases lay outside the gene matches. Germline assignment: CDR1 SQVTM and CDR2 ANQGSEA. The CDR3 here is CSVEGGGAGELFF. The CDR3 DNA follows: TGCAGCGTTGAAGGCGGGGGGGCCGGGGAGCTGTTTTTT.

The chain carries TRBV5-1 and TRBJ2-5; 8 bases fit TRBD2. V was clipped by 2 bases and J by 1 base; unmatched bases: 1. Germline V gene data show CDR1 as SGHRS and CDR2 as YFSETQ. The CDR3 runs 14 residues. The CDR3 DNA is TGCGCCAGCAGCTTTAGCGGGATCCAAGAGACCCAGTACTTC. Translation: CASSFSGIQETQYF. The full variable domain, in which reference TRBV5-1 and TRBJ2-5 provide the parts outside the CDR3, is KAGVTQTPRYLIKTRGQQVTLSCSPISGHRSVSWYQQTPGQGLQFLFEYFSETQRNKGNFPGRFSGRQFSNSRSEMNVSTLELGDSALYLCASSFSGIQETQYFGPGTRLLVL.

The rearrangement links TRBV3-1 (or the pseudogene TRBV3-2) to TRBJ2-2, with 8 bases lining up with TRBD2. The germline V gene has CDR1 LGHDT and CDR2 YNNKEL (reference sequence). The CDR3 spans 15 residues. After removal of 6 bases from V and 4 bases from J, the junction contained 7 bases not matched to a gene. CDR3: CASSFRTSITGELFF. CDR3 coding DNA: TGTGCCAGCAGTTTCCGGACTAGCATCACCGGGGAGCTGTTTTTT.

This clone was observed a few times. This chain joins TRBV18 and TRBJ1-5; TRBD1 aligns across 9 bases. The CDR3 runs 17 residues. CDR1 and CDR2 (germline): KGHSH, LQKENI. V lost 3 bases and J lost 2; bases outside the gene matches: 8. Here the CDR3 reads CASSPSDRGSGNQPQHF. For the CDR3, the DNA is TGTGCCAGCTCACCGTCCGACAGGGGGTCCGGCAATCAGCCCCAGCATTTT.

V usage is TRBV4-2 and J usage is TRBJ1-6; D unclear. This CDR3 is 16 amino acids long. Trimming removed 0 bases from V and 8 bases from J, with 14 bases in between. The germline CDR1 and CDR2 sequences are LGHNA and YNFKEQ. The CDR3, as DNA: TGTGCCAGCAGCCAAGATTACGGGGTCTTAGATTCACCCCTCCACTTT. It codes for CASSQDYGVLDSPLHF.